The 29 T cell receptor beta chains listed next were all sequenced from one sample in a study of beta chain features in type 1 diabetes. Sequencing targeted expressed TCRB transcripts, as all isolated RNA had been reverse transcribed. TCRdb's copy holds only in-frame clones and misses some; the assay was immunoSEQ multiplex PCR. The sample shows approximately 110,000 clones, less than 40% of them seen only once. Sequenced sample: stem cell memory CD4+ T cells from blood. Receptors originate from a woman aged 18-30 years in good health.

V usage is TRBV10-3 and J usage is TRBJ1-1; no clear D gene. The CDR3 consists of 12 residues. Per germline, CDR1 ENHRY and CDR2 SYGVKD. V was trimmed by 4 bases and J by 7 bases, leaving 10 bases between them. The CDR3 nucleotides are TGTGCCATCAGTGGTACTAGAAATGAAGCTTTCTTT. Translation gives CAISGTRNEAFF.

This chain joins TRBV6-5 and TRBJ2-1; 11 bases are shared with TRBD2. Germline CDR1 and CDR2: MNHEY and SVGAGI. The trim removed 0 bases at V and 9 bases at J, leaving 1 base unmatched. The CDR3 extends over 14 amino acids. The DNA for the CDR3 is TGTGCCAGCAGTTACTCGACTAGCGGGATTGAGCAGTTCTTC. It yields the protein CASSYSTSGIEQFF.

The gene calls are TRBV19 and TRBJ2-1; no clear D gene. The CDR3 is 14 residues long. V was shortened by 6 bases and J by 5 bases, with 14 bases between the two germline ends. CDR1 and CDR2 (germline): LNHDA, SQIVND (reference sequence). CDR3 nucleotide sequence: TGTGCCAGTAGCGAGGCTAGTCGAAACAATGAGCAGTTCTTC. Translated, it gives CASSEASRNNEQFF.

The chain recombines TRBV5-1 with TRBJ2-1, with 8 bases identical to TRBD2. CDR1 and CDR2 (germline): SGHRS, YFSETQ. CDR3 length equals 15 residues. V lost 4 bases and J lost 4; bases outside the gene matches: 7. CDR3 bases: TGCGCCAGCAGCCCTCGACTAGCGAATTACAATGAGCAGTTCTTC. This translates into CASSPRLANYNEQFF.

In its sample, this clone was seen a few times. This chain joins TRBV6-6 and TRBJ2-7; 7 bases agree with TRBD2. This CDR3 has 13 amino acids. CDR1 and CDR2 (germline): MNHNY, SVGAGI (reference sequence). J was trimmed by 6 bases and V by 6 bases; bases with no gene match: 8. The CDR3 DNA is TGTGCCAGCAGATCGCCTAGCGGAGGCGAGCAGTACTTC. Translating gives CASRSPSGGEQYF.

The chain combines TRBV28 with TRBJ1-5; the D is unclear. The germline V gene has CDR1 MDHEN and CDR2 SYDVKM. This CDR3 spans 14 amino acids. V was trimmed by 7 bases and J by 2 bases, leaving 12 bases between them. DNA of the CDR3: TGTGCCAGCAAGGACTTCCCGGGCAATCAGCCCCAGCATTTT. Translated: CASKDFPGNQPQHF. Complete variable domain (other parts from reference TRBV28 and TRBJ1-5): DVKVTQSSRYLVKRTGEKVFLECVQDMDHENMFWYRQDPGLGLRLIYFSYDVKMKEKGDIPEGYSVSREKKERFSLILESASTNQTSMYLCASKDFPGNQPQHFGDGTRLSIL.

The chain employs TRBV7-9 and TRBJ2-2; 10 bases are a match to TRBD2. The CDR3 sequence is 19 residues long. Looked up from germline, CDR1 is SEHNR and CDR2 is FQNEAQ (reference sequence). V shed 5 bases, J shed 3 bases, and the junction held 15 bases outside the gene matches. The CDR3 loop is CASSPRLAGESRDTGELFF. The CDR3 DNA reads TGTGCCAGCAGCCCCCGGCTAGCGGGAGAGTCTAGGGACACCGGGGAGCTGTTTTTT.

This clone occurred a few times. The chain joins TRBV5-1 to TRBJ2-1, with D possibly TRBD1 on 5 matching bases. The CDR3 is 16 amino acids. Germline values: CDR1 SGHRS, CDR2 YFSETQ. V lost 1 base and J lost 8, with 19 bases in between. CDR3 DNA: TGCGCCAGCAGCTTGTTACACGGTGCAGGGATACATGAGCAGTTCTTC. Translated, it gives CASSLLHGAGIHEQFF.

This clone appeared a few times. This chain connects TRBV11-2 to TRBJ1-1; unclear D gene. Trimming pared 1 base from V and 5 bases from J, leaving 11 bases between. The CDR3 extends over 14 amino acids. The V gene's germline CDR1 is SGHAT and CDR2 FQNNGV. CDR3 nucleotides: TGTGCCAGCAGCTTAGTACGGGGAAGGACTGAAGCTTTCTTT. Protein: CASSLVRGRTEAFF.

V and J are TRBV28 and TRBJ1-3, with 8 bases identical to TRBD1. Looked up from germline, CDR1 is MDHEN and CDR2 is SYDVKM. The CDR3 is 16 amino acids. The ends lost 4 bases at V and 1 base at J; junction bases unmatched: 6. In nucleotides, the CDR3 is TGTGCCAGCAGTTCAGGGGGCACGAATTCTGGAAACACCATATATTTT. Residues: CASSSGGTNSGNTIYF.

This rearrangement joins TRBV5-4 to TRBJ1-4, with 7 bases matching TRBD1. This CDR3 has 15 amino acids. With 3 bases clipped from V and 8 bases from J, the junction kept 10 bases outside the gene matches. Germline values: CDR1 SGHNT, CDR2 YYREEE (reference sequence). This CDR3 is CASSSRTGRREKLFF. The DNA of the CDR3 is TGTGCCAGCAGCTCCCGGACAGGTCGGCGGGAAAAACTGTTTTTT.

This clone was found a few times. The chain is built from TRBV10-3 and TRBJ1-1, with 8 bases fitting TRBD1. The germline CDR1 and CDR2 sequences are ENHRY and SYGVKD. Germline trimming cut 6 bases from V and 6 bases from J; bases unmatched to any gene: 15. The CDR3 covers 16 residues. The DNA of the CDR3 is TGTGCCATCAGCCGACATCTAACCGGGACAGGATCTGAAGCTTTCTTT. It translates to CAISRHLTGTGSEAFF.

This clone was counted only a few times. J is TRBJ2-1 and V is TRBV7-2; D perhaps matches TRBD2 (6 bases). There are 14 residues in the CDR3. Germline V gene data show CDR1 as SGHTA and CDR2 as FQGNSA. Trimming took off 5 bases at V and 15 bases at J, with 23 bases between the two ends. The DNA of the CDR3 is TGTGCCAGCAGCCCCAGTGGCCCAAAGCGGGTTGGGTTCTTC. This encodes CASSPSGPKRVGFF.

The DNA for the CDR3 is TGTGCCAGCAGGACAGGTCTTTCGCCCCAGCATTTT. Encoded protein: CASRTGLSPQHF. The chain has TRBV6-1 and TRBJ1-5; TRBD1 might be the D (6 bases). V dropped 6 bases and J dropped 9 bases, with 12 bases sitting between them. Germline CDR1 MNHNS, CDR2 SASEGT. CDR3 length equals 12 residues.

The genes are TRBV29-1 and TRBJ1-2; no clear D. The V end was cut by 3 bases, the J end by 2 bases, with 13 bases between. Per the germline V gene, CDR1 is SQVTM and CDR2 is ANQGSEA. This CDR3 is 14 amino acids long. CDR3 nucleotides: TGCAGCGTTGATCTGGGCAGAACGAACTATGGCTACACCTTC. Its protein is CSVDLGRTNYGYTF.

The chain joins TRBV7-2 to TRBJ1-1, with D tentatively TRBD1 (5 bases). This CDR3 has 18 residues. Germline V gene sequence: CDR1 SGHTA, CDR2 FQGNSA. V shed 0 bases and J shed 1 base, with 18 bases lying between them. The CDR3 protein is CASSLADRATAGNTEAFF. CDR3 nucleotides: TGTGCCAGCAGCTTAGCGGATCGGGCGACAGCAGGGAACACTGAAGCTTTCTTT.

The chain employs TRBV19 and TRBJ2-1; 9 bases match TRBD2. Germline V gene lookup returns CDR1 LNHDA and CDR2 SQIVND (reference sequence). With V trimmed by 3 bases and J by 8 bases, 20 bases remained unmatched. There are 19 residues in the CDR3. The CDR3 loop reads CASSIPRISGRPLGDEQFF. CDR3 in DNA: TGTGCCAGTAGTATCCCCCGAATAAGCGGGAGGCCTCTAGGCGATGAGCAGTTCTTC.

The J gene is TRBJ2-7, the V gene TRBV29-1, with 14 nucleotides matching TRBD2. This CDR3 comprises 14 residues. Trimming at V came to 3 bases and at J to 7 bases, leaving 5 bases not matched to a gene. CDR1 is SQVTM and CDR2 is ANQGSEA in the germline V gene. CDR3: CSVEGLAGVFEQYF. DNA for the CDR3: TGCAGCGTTGAGGGACTAGCGGGAGTTTTTGAGCAGTACTTC.

The J gene is TRBJ2-1, the V gene TRBV18; perhaps TRBD2 as D (5 bases). Trimming removed 0 bases from V and 4 bases from J, with 16 bases in between. Germline loops: CDR1 KGHSH, CDR2 LQKENI. The CDR3 is 17 amino acids. CDR3 protein: CASSPPSRGLHYNEQFF. CDR3 DNA: TGTGCCAGCTCACCACCGTCCCGGGGTCTTCATTACAATGAGCAGTTCTTC.

The rearrangement joins TRBV6-6 to TRBJ1-5, with TRBD1 as a possible D gene (6 bases). Trimming shortened V by 4 bases and J by 8 bases, and 12 bases separated the two germline ends. Germline assignment: CDR1 MNHNY and CDR2 SVGAGI (reference sequence). The CDR3 consists of 13 residues. In nucleotides, the CDR3 is TGTGCCAGCAGTTTCCAGGGGTTGGAGCCCCAGCATTTT. It translates to CASSFQGLEPQHF.

This clone came up a few times. The chain couples TRBV30 to TRBJ2-1; no definite D call. Germline V lookup: CDR1 GTSNPN, CDR2 SVGIG (reference sequence). V was shortened by 2 bases and J by 12 bases, with 17 bases between the two germline ends. CDR3 length equals 13 residues. The CDR3 sequence: CAWSRDSLSVQFF. In DNA, the CDR3 is TGTGCCTGGAGTCGCGACTCCCTCAGTGTGCAGTTCTTC.

This chain uses TRBV7-2 with TRBJ2-1; D perhaps matches TRBD2 (5 bases). Germline V gene sequence: CDR1 SGHTA, CDR2 FQGNSA. Trimming shortened V by 0 bases and J by 9 bases, and 15 bases separated the two germline ends. The CDR3 is 15 amino acids. CDR3 sequence: CASSLALPGAAEQFF. Here the CDR3 DNA reads TGTGCCAGCAGCTTAGCCCTCCCTGGAGCGGCTGAGCAGTTCTTC.

This clone has a handful of counts. This chain joins TRBV14 and TRBJ1-5, with 10 nucleotides matching TRBD1. Germline V gives CDR1 SGHDN, CDR2 FVKESK. The length of the CDR3 is 15 residues. J was trimmed by 9 bases and V by 4 bases; bases with no gene match: 9. The CDR3 sequence: CASSPGTGVTGPQHF. CDR3 sequence (DNA): TGTGCCAGCAGCCCCGGGACAGGGGTGACAGGGCCCCAGCATTTT.

The chain combines TRBV7-2 with TRBJ1-5; TRBD1 agrees at 9 bases. This CDR3 contains 15 residues. V shed 3 bases, J shed 7 bases, and the junction held 7 bases outside the gene matches. CDR1 is SGHTA, CDR2 FQGNSA, per germline. The CDR3, as DNA: TGTGCCAGCAGCTTCGGGACAGGGTCATGGCAGCCCCAGCATTTT. This sequence encodes CASSFGTGSWQPQHF.

CDR3 amino acids: CASSYRDRGDYEQYF. CDR3 DNA: TGTGCCAGCAGTTACCGAGACAGGGGGGACTACGAGCAGTACTTC. This chain connects TRBV6-6 to TRBJ2-7, with 9 bases identical to TRBD1. V lost 2 bases and J lost 3; bases outside the gene matches: 5. In germline, CDR1 is MNHNY, CDR2 SVGAGI (reference sequence). The CDR3 runs 15 residues.

The V and J genes are TRBV2 and TRBJ1-5, with D possibly being TRBD1 (6 bases). Trimming pared 4 bases from V and 0 bases from J, leaving 10 bases between. The CDR3 length is 15 residues. The germline gives CDR1 SNHLY, CDR2 FYNNEI. In nucleotides, the CDR3 is TGTGCCAGCAGTGGGAGGGGGGGTAGCAATCAGCCCCAGCATTTT. This encodes CASSGRGGSNQPQHF.

The chain combines TRBV19 with TRBJ2-7; 7 bases fit TRBD2. This CDR3 is built from 14 residues. Germline V gene sequence: CDR1 LNHDA, CDR2 SQIVND (reference sequence). J gave up 2 bases and V 7 bases, and 8 bases lay outside the gene matches. The CDR3 sequence: CASKGSSGPYEQYF. CDR3 DNA: TGTGCCAGTAAGGGGTCTAGCGGCCCCTACGAGCAGTACTTC.

This chain joins TRBV28 and TRBJ2-4, with TRBD1 identical over 7 bases. CDR1 is MDHEN and CDR2 is SYDVKM in the germline V gene. This CDR3 spans 15 amino acids. The trim removed 6 bases at V and 6 bases at J, leaving 11 bases unmatched. Here the CDR3 DNA reads TGTGCCAGCAGCCCCCTAGACAGGGCAGGAAACATTCAGTACTTC. It specifies CASSPLDRAGNIQYF.

This chain connects TRBV28 to TRBJ1-5; 7 nucleotides match TRBD1. Germline V gene data show CDR1 as MDHEN and CDR2 as SYDVKM. The CDR3 sequence is 16 residues long. With 4 bases clipped from V and 3 bases from J, the junction kept 9 bases outside the gene matches. CDR3 sequence (DNA): TGTGCCAGCAGTTCCCAGGGACAGCCGAACAATCAGCCCCAGCATTTT. The encoded protein is CASSSQGQPNNQPQHF.